This entry describes one T cell receptor beta chain. Other DNA variants within this sample encode the same CDR3. This record belongs to a study of blood T cell repertoires in COVID-19. At the level of the study: Sources were T cells, B-cell-depleted T cells, or PBMCs; the material itself was cDNA or gDNA.

Produced via immunoSEQ multiplex PCR; TCRdb's table is partial and in-frame only. This table holds about 180,000 clones, more than 75% found once. In terms of age and location, participants ranged from roughly 18 to 90 years and lived in around 22 US areas. Cohort placement rested on clinical history that participants reported themselves. CDR3 length: 11 residues. CDR1 SGHDN and CDR2 FVKESK come from the germline V gene. The germline V and J ends were trimmed by 2 bases and 8 bases, with 6 bases remaining between them. The sequenced sample consisted of PBMCs or T cells enriched from blood (not recorded which). The chain uses TRBV14 and TRBJ1-1, with D tentatively TRBD1 (5 bases). The sequence was obtained from a human donor with acute COVID-19. The donor label of this sample is uncertain. The chain's CDR3 is CASSQRGEAFF. CDR3 coding DNA: TGTGCCAGCAGCCAACGGGGGGAAGCTTTCTTT.